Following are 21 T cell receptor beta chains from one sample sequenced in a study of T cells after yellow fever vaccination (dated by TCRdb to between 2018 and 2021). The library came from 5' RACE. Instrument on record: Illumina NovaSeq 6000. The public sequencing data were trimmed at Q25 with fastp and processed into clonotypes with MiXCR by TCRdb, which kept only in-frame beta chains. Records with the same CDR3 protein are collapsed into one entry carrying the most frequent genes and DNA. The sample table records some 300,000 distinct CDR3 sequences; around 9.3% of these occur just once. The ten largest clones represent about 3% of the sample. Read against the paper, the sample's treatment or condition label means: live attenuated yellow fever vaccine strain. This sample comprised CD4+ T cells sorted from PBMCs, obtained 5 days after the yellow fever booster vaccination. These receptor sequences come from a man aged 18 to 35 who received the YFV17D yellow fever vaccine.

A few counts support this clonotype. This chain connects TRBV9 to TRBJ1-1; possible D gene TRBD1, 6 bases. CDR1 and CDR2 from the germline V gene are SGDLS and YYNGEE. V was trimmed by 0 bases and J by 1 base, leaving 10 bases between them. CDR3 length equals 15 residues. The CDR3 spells CASSVGAGENTEAFF. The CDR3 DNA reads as TGTGCCAGCAGCGTAGGGGCAGGGGAGAACACTGAAGCTTTCTTT.

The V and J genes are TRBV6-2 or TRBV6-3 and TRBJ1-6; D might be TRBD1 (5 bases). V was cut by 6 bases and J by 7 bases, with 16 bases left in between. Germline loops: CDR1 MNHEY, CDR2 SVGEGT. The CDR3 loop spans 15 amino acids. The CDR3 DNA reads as TGTGCCAGCAGCCCTGTGGGGGTAGGAAATTCACCCCTCCACTTT. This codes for CASSPVGVGNSPLHF.

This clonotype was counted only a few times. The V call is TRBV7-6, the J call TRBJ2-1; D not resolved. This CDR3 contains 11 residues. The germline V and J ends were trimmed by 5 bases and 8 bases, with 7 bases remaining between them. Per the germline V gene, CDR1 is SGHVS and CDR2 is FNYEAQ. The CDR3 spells CASSTHYEQFF. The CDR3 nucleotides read TGTGCCAGCAGCACCCACTATGAGCAGTTCTTC.

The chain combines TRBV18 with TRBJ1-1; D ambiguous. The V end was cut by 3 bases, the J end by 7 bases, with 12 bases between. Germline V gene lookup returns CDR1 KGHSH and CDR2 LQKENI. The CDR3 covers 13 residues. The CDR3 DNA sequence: TGTGCCAGCTCACCCGCCATGGGGAATGAAGCTTTCTTT. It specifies CASSPAMGNEAFF.

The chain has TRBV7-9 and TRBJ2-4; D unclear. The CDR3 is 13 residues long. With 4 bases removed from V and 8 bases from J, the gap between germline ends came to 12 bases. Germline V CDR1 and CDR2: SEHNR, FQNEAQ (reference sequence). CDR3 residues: CASSSSNEDIQYF. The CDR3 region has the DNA TGTGCCAGCAGCTCTTCTAATGAGGACATTCAGTACTTC.

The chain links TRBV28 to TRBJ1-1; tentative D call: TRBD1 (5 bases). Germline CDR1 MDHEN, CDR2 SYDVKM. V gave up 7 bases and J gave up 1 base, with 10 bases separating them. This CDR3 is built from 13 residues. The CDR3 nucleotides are TGTGCCAGCACTAAGGACACGAACACTGAAGCTTTCTTT. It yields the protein CASTKDTNTEAFF.

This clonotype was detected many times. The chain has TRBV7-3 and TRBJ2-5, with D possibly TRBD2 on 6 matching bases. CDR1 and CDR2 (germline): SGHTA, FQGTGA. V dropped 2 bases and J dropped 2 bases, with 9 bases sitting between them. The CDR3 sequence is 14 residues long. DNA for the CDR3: TGTGCCAGCAGCTTATCCGGGGGTCAAGAGACCCAGTACTTC. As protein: CASSLSGGQETQYF. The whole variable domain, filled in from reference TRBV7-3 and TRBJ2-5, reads GAGVSQTPSNKVTEKGKYVELRCDPISGHTALYWYRQSLGQGPEFLIYFQGTGAADDSGLPNDRFFAVRPEGSVSTLKIQRTERGDSAVYLCASSLSGGQETQYFGPGTRLLVL.

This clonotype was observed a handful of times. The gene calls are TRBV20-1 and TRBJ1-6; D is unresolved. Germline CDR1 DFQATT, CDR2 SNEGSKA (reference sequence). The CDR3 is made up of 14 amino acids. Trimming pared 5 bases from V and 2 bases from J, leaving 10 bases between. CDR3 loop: CSASTPAYNSPLHF. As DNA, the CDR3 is TGCAGTGCTTCCACCCCCGCCTATAATTCACCCCTCCACTTT.

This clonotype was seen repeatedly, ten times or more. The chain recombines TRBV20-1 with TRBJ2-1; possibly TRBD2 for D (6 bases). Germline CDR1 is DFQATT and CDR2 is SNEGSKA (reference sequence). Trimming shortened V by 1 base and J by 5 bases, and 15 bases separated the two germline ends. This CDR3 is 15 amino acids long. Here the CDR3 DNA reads TGCAGTGCTAGAGCACATCTCGGGAGAGACAATGAGCAGTTCTTC. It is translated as CSARAHLGRDNEQFF.

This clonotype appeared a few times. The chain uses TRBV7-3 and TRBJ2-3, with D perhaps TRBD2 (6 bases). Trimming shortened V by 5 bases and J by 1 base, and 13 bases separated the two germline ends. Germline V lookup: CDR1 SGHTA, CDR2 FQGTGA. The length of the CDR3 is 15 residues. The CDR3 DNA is TGTGCCAGCAGCCCAAGTGGGACTGGCACAGATACGCAGTATTTT. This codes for CASSPSGTGTDTQYF.

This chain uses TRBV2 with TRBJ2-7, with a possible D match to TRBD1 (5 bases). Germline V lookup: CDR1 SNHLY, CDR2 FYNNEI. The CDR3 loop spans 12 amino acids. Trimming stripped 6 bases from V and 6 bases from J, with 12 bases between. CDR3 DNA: TGTGCCAGCAGGGTCAGGGTGGGCGAGCAGTACGTC. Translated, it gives CASRVRVGEQYV.

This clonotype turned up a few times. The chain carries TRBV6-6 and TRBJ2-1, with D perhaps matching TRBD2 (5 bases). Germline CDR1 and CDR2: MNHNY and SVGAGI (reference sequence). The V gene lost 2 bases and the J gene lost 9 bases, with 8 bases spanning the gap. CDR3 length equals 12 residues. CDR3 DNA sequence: TGTGCCAGCAGTTACGAGCGGCGTGAGCAGTTCTTC. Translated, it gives CASSYERREQFF.

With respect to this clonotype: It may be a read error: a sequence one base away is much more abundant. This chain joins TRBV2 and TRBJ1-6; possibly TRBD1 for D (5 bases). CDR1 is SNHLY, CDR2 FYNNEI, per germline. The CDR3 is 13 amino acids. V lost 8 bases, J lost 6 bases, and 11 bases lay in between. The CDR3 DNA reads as TGTGCCAGCTCCGAGGGGCTTAATTCACCCCTCCACTTT. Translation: CASSEGLNSPLHF.

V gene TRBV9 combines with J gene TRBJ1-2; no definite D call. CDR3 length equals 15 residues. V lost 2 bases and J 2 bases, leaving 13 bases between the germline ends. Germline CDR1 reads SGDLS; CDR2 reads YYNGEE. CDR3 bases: TGTGCCAGCAGCGTCAGCCCGTTACAGAACTATGGCTACACCTTC. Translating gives CASSVSPLQNYGYTF.

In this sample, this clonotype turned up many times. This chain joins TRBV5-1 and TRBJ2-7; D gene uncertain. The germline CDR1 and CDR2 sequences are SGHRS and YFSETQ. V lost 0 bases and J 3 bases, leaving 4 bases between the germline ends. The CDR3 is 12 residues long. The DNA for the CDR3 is TGCGCCAGCAGCTTGGGCGACTACGAGCAGTACTTC. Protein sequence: CASSLGDYEQYF. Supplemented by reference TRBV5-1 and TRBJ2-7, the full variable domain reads KAGVTQTPRYLIKTRGQQVTLSCSPISGHRSVSWYQQTPGQGLQFLFEYFSETQRNKGNFPGRFSGRQFSNSRSEMNVSTLELGDSALYLCASSLGDYEQYFGPGTRLTVT.

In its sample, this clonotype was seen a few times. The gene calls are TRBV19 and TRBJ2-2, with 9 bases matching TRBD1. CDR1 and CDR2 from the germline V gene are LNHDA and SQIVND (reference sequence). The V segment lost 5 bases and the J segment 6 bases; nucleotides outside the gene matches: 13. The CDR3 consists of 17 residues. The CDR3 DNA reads TGTGCCAGTAGTCCTCGATGGACAGGGGATTTCGCCGGGGAGCTGTTTTTT. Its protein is CASSPRWTGDFAGELFF.

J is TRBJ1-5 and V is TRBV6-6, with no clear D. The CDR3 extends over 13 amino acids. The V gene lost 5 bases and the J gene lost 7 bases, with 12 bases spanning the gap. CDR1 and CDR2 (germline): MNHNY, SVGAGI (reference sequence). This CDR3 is CASSREQRQPQHF. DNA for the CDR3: TGTGCCAGCAGTAGGGAGCAACGACAGCCCCAGCATTTT.

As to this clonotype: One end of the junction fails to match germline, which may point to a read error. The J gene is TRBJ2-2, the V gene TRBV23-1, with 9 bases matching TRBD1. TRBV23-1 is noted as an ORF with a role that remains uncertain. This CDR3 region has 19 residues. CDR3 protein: CASSKSERRDRDNTGELFF. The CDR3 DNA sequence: TGCGCCAGCAGTAAATCGGAGAGGCGGGACAGGGATAACACCGGGGAGCTGTTTTTT.

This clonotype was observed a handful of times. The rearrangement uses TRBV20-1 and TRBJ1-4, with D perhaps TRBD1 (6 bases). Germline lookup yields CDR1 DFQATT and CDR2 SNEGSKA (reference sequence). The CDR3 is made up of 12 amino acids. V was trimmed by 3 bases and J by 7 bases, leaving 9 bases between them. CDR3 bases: TGCAGTGCTAGGCAGGGGTCTGAAAAACTGTTTTTT. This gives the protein CSARQGSEKLFF.

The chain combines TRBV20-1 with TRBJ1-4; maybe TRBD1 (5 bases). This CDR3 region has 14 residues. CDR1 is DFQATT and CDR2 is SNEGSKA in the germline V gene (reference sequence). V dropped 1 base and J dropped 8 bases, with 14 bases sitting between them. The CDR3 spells CSARGGGDGEKLFF. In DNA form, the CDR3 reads TGCAGTGCTAGAGGAGGAGGGGATGGGGAAAAACTGTTTTTT.

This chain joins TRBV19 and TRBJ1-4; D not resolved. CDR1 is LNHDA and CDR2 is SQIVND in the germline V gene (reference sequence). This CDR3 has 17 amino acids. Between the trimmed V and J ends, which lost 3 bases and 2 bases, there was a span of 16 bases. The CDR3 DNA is TGTGCCAGTAGTATGCTGGGGAGAGGTGGGACTAATGAAAAACTGTTTTTT. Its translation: CASSMLGRGGTNEKLFF.